This T cell receptor (beta chain) derives from a study of siplizumab effects on memory and regulatory T cells. General study results and limits: Under siplizumab, an average around 64% of mappable alloreactive CD4+ clones were Treg-derived, compared with roughly 27% in controls.

From germline, CDR1 is SGHRS and CDR2 YFSETQ. The V segment lost 4 bases and the J segment 3 bases; nucleotides outside the gene matches: 5. This CDR3 is 15 amino acids long. Regarding this clone: The antigen remains unidentified.

Method: immunoSEQ multiplex PCR; TCRdb's copy keeps in-frame clones and lacks some. The sample consists of roughly 93,000 clones, around 94% of them appearing once. The chain has TRBV5-1 and TRBJ2-2; 8 bases are a match to TRBD2. Sequenced: non-Treg CD4+ T cells sorted from blood. This receptor was identified in a human donor in good health. CDR3: CASSRQTSDTGELFF. The CDR3 DNA is TGCGCCAGCAGCCGTCAGACTAGCGACACCGGGGAGCTGTTTTTT.